This paragraph covers one T cell receptor beta chain sequence. Its antigen is not known. This record comes from a study of cytomegalovirus exposure and HLA in healthy donors. Study conclusions and caveats: Roughly uniform sequencing depth across donors was assumed, possibly incorrectly.

In the PCR, 60 Vbeta and 13 Jbeta primers were used. Sequenced by immunoSEQ multiplex PCR; TCRdb stores in-frame clones only, minus some. Seen here are about 50,000 clones, nearly 85% observed once, and the top ten hold about 1.6%. CDR1 and CDR2 from the germline V gene are GTSNPN and SVGIG (reference sequence). The CDR3 contains 13 residues. V lost 0 bases and J 5 bases, leaving 10 bases between the germline ends. The sequence came from a man aged 25-45 years in good health and CMV-seronegative. The chain links TRBV30 to TRBJ2-5, with TRBD2 as a possible D gene (6 bases). The specimen was PBMCs. The CDR3 protein is CAWSVAGWETQYF. The DNA for the CDR3 is TGTGCCTGGAGTGTGGCGGGGTGGGAGACCCAGTACTTC.